The 17 T cell receptor beta chains presented below share a single source sample, sequenced in a study of blood T cells in healthy people across ages. The second PCR ran roughly 6 to 11 cycles with a sample-barcoded 5' primer and J-beta primers. One entry per CDR3 protein results from TCRdb running MiXCR on the 5' RACE reads. The data hold about 1.5 million distinct CDR3 sequences, with roughly 43% observed a single time. Sequences were obtained from blood. The receptors stem from a woman in her late teens or twenties in good health.

This clonotype was seen more than once but under ten times. The chain recombines TRBV4-1 with TRBJ1-2, with a tentative D call TRBD1 (5 bases). Trimming left V 2 bases short and J 4 bases short, with 14 bases between. From germline, CDR1 is MGHRA and CDR2 YSYEKL. The CDR3 spans 15 residues. The CDR3 region is CASSQTRTPFYGYTF. The CDR3 DNA is TGCGCCAGCAGCCAAACAAGGACACCATTCTATGGCTACACCTTC.

This chain joins TRBV4-1 and TRBJ2-5; TRBD2 aligns across 9 bases. V was clipped by 0 bases and J by 11 bases; unmatched bases: 13. Germline CDR1 is MGHRA and CDR2 is YSYEKL. The CDR3 loop spans 16 amino acids. CDR3 coding DNA: TGCGCCAGCAGCCAAGATCGGAGCGGGGGGCGCACGGGGCAGTACTTC. This codes for CASSQDRSGGRTGQYF.

A remark on this clonotype: Germline and junction disagree at one end, which may indicate a read error. V usage is TRBV5-6 and J usage is TRBJ2-1, with D perhaps matching TRBD2 (6 bases). The CDR3 covers 17 residues. The germline V gene has CDR1 SGHDT and CDR2 YYEEEE. CDR3 sequence reads: CTSSLLHSGFSYNEQFF. CDR3 DNA sequence: TGTACCAGCAGCTTGCTCCATAGCGGTTTCTCCTACAATGAGCAGTTCTTC.

CDR3 sequence: CASSVDRQGNGELFF. The DNA for the CDR3 is TGTGCCAGCAGCGTAGATCGACAGGGGAACGGGGAGCTGTTTTTT. This chain links TRBV9 with TRBJ2-2; 8 nucleotides agree with TRBD1. V was clipped by 0 bases and J by 7 bases; unmatched bases: 5. CDR1 SGDLS and CDR2 YYNGEE come from the germline V gene. The CDR3 is made up of 15 amino acids.

This chain connects TRBV20-1 to TRBJ2-3, with D unresolved. The CDR3 length is 13 residues. Trimming stripped 0 bases from V and 8 bases from J, with 12 bases between. CDR1 and CDR2 (germline): DFQATT, SNEGSKA (reference sequence). The CDR3: CSARDQLTGTQYF. Here the CDR3 DNA reads TGCAGTGCTAGAGATCAACTGACGGGTACGCAGTATTTT.

This clonotype turned up a few times. J is TRBJ2-7 and V is TRBV9, with no clear D. This CDR3 has 14 amino acids. The V gene's germline CDR1 is SGDLS and CDR2 YYNGEE. Trimming removed 0 bases at V and 8 bases at J, with 15 bases between. The CDR3 nucleotides are TGTGCCAGCAGCGTAGATCTCCGGGTAGATAAGCAGTACTTC. The encoded protein is CASSVDLRVDKQYF.

This clonotype has a handful of counts. This sequence joins TRBV9 and TRBJ2-1; weak D call: TRBD2 (5 bases). Between the trimmed V and J ends, which lost 0 bases and 4 bases, there was a span of 14 bases. This CDR3 is 16 amino acids long. CDR1 is SGDLS, CDR2 YYNGEE, per germline. The CDR3 spells CASSVALAGPYNEQFF. CDR3 DNA sequence: TGTGCCAGCAGCGTAGCTTTGGCGGGCCCGTACAATGAGCAGTTCTTC.

This clonotype was picked up a small number of times. This chain joins TRBV5-1 and TRBJ2-2; tentatively, D is TRBD1 (6 bases). The CDR3 has 16 residues. Germline V gene sequence: CDR1 SGHRS, CDR2 YFSETQ. The V end was cut by 2 bases, the J end by 0 bases, with 11 bases between. The CDR3 sequence is CASSLITGSNTGELFF. The CDR3 region has the DNA TGCGCCAGCAGCTTAATTACAGGGTCGAACACCGGGGAGCTGTTTTTT. Full variable domain (rest looked up from reference TRBV5-1 and TRBJ2-2): KAGVTQTPRYLIKTRGQQVTLSCSPISGHRSVSWYQQTPGQGLQFLFEYFSETQRNKGNFPGRFSGRQFSNSRSEMNVSTLELGDSALYLCASSLITGSNTGELFFGEGSRLTVL.

The chain has TRBV18 and TRBJ2-1; D uncertain. The ends were cut back, 3 bases at V and 10 bases at J, with 10 bases in the middle. The V gene's germline CDR1 is KGHSH and CDR2 LQKENI. CDR3 size: 12 residues. CDR3 in amino acids: CASSPSVGEQFF. The CDR3 nucleotides read TGTGCCAGCTCACCCTCGGTGGGGGAGCAGTTCTTC.

The sample holds a few counts of this clonotype. The V gene is TRBV24-1, the J gene TRBJ2-3; D gene ambiguous. CDR1 is KGHDR, CDR2 SFDVKD, per germline. The V end lost 4 bases, the J end lost 9 bases, and 16 bases lay between the germline ends. CDR3 length: 14 amino acids. CDR3 in amino acids: CATSDSTPVSTQYF. CDR3 bases: TGTGCCACCAGTGACTCTACCCCCGTGAGCACGCAGTATTTT.

The V and J genes are TRBV6-5 and TRBJ1-1; D is unresolved. The CDR3 runs 14 residues. Germline V gene sequence: CDR1 MNHEY, CDR2 SVGAGI. V gave up 5 bases and J gave up 4 bases, with 14 bases separating them. The CDR3 spells CASSDFSGGTEAFF. Written as DNA, the CDR3 is TGTGCCAGCAGTGACTTCTCAGGTGGCACTGAAGCTTTCTTT.

This clonotype was detected only a few times. The rearrangement links TRBV2 to TRBJ2-5, with D possibly matching TRBD1 (6 bases). The CDR3 contains 14 residues. CDR1 and CDR2 (germline): SNHLY, FYNNEI. Trimming stripped 8 bases from V and 5 bases from J, with 18 bases between. This CDR3 is CASLRGSGVETQYF. The CDR3 DNA reads as TGTGCCAGCTTGAGGGGGAGCGGTGTGGAGACCCAGTACTTC.

There are a few counts of this clonotype. This chain links TRBV9 with TRBJ2-1; 7 nucleotides match TRBD1. The V segment lost 3 bases and the J segment 1 base; nucleotides outside the gene matches: 4. Germline lookup yields CDR1 SGDLS and CDR2 YYNGEE. The CDR3 extends over 15 amino acids. CDR3 in amino acids: CASSGGTESYNEQFF. The CDR3, as DNA: TGTGCCAGCAGCGGTGGGACAGAGTCCTACAATGAGCAGTTCTTC.

V and J are TRBV7-2 and TRBJ1-2; 10 nucleotides match TRBD1. The CDR3 totals 15 residues. The V segment lost 4 bases and the J segment 8 bases; nucleotides outside the gene matches: 10. Germline V gene lookup returns CDR1 SGHTA and CDR2 FQGNSA. The DNA for the CDR3 is TGTGCCAGCAGCTCAAACCGGGACAGGGGTTCGGGCTACACCTTC. It specifies CASSSNRDRGSGYTF.

The rearrangement links TRBV6-2 or TRBV6-3 to TRBJ2-7; 9 nucleotides align to TRBD1. There are 18 residues in the CDR3. Germline V gene lookup returns CDR1 MNHEY and CDR2 SVGEGT. V lost 5 bases, J lost 2 bases, and 16 bases stayed unmatched. The CDR3 spells CASSAVPGQGGATYEQYF. CDR3 nucleotides: TGTGCCAGCAGTGCGGTTCCGGGACAGGGAGGAGCTACCTACGAGCAGTACTTC.

This clonotype showed up many times. As DNA, the CDR3 is TGTGCCAGCAGTTTATCGGGCAGGAACTATGGCTACACCTTC. Amino acid sequence: CASSLSGRNYGYTF. This chain links TRBV27 with TRBJ1-2; D is uncertain. Per germline, CDR1 MNHEY and CDR2 SMNVEV (reference sequence). This CDR3 comprises 14 residues. Trimming stripped 0 bases from V and 2 bases from J, with 7 bases between.

This chain uses TRBV29-1 with TRBJ2-1; 7 bases map to TRBD2. The CDR3 length is 13 residues. Per the germline V gene, CDR1 is SQVTM and CDR2 is ANQGSEA. CDR3 sequence reads: CAGRDAIYNEQFF. The DNA of the CDR3 is TGCGCGGGGAGGGACGCCATCTACAATGAGCAGTTCTTC.